This TCR beta chain was captured by sequencing in a study of patients and donors after allogeneic stem cell transplantation (dated by TCRdb to 2019 to 2021). The method behind the library was RT-PCR. Sequencing was carried out with a NextSeq 550. In-frame beta chains were kept once TCRdb had trimmed the public reads at Q25 with fastp and called clones with MiXCR. Every entry covers one CDR3 protein and lists the most common genes and DNA from its rows. The table for this sample lists about 960,000 distinct CDR3 sequences; about a sixth of them were counted only once. 5% to 6.5% of the sample is held by the ten biggest clonotypes. The germline ends are 18 bases apart after V is trimmed by 6 bases and J by 3 bases. Inclusive of the bounding cysteine and phenylalanine, the CDR3 is 16 residues long. CDR3 DNA is the only sequence kept; it has 48 bases, read in frame from the first base. This clonotype was detected a few times. There is no known antigen for this receptor. No quality values exist for individual bases; no much larger clone is one base distant.

This TCR came from a human donor who was either an allogeneic HSCT recipient or a stem cell or donor lymphocyte infusion donor (not recorded which). It is not recorded whose cells these are; they may come from a transplant donor. Here the chain combines TRBV12-3 or TRBV12-4 and TRBJ1-5; no confident D gene assignment can be made. Sequences were obtained from blood, either unsorted or a sorted T cell fraction (not recorded which). At the DNA level, the sequence is TGTGCCAGCAGCCCCCGTGGCCTACCCCACAATCAGCCCCAGCATTTT. Its translation is CASSPRGLPHNQPQHF.